The text below deals with one TCR beta chain. This record belongs to a study of T cells in Graves' hyperthyroidism and ophthalmopathy. RNA transcripts were the template for amplifying TCR beta CDR3 regions. The primer set for the first-round RT-PCR of the TCR CDR3 was HTBI. One entry per CDR3 protein, called by TCRdb with MiXCR from the multiplex PCR reads. The data contain 450,000 to 700,000 distinct CDR3 sequences, about half of them singletons. The CDR3 is made up of 11 amino acids. Germline CDR1 is SNHLY and CDR2 is FYNNEI. The V end was cut by 7 bases, the J end by 4 bases, with 8 bases between. The clonotype was recovered from a woman under 30 with Graves' hyperthyroidism. V usage is TRBV2 and J usage is TRBJ2-7; possible D gene TRBD2, 5 bases. Source material: peripheral blood or thyroid tissue (not recorded which). CDR3 loop: CASISGYEQYF. The DNA for the CDR3 is TGTGCCAGCATTTCGGGATACGAGCAGTACTTC.